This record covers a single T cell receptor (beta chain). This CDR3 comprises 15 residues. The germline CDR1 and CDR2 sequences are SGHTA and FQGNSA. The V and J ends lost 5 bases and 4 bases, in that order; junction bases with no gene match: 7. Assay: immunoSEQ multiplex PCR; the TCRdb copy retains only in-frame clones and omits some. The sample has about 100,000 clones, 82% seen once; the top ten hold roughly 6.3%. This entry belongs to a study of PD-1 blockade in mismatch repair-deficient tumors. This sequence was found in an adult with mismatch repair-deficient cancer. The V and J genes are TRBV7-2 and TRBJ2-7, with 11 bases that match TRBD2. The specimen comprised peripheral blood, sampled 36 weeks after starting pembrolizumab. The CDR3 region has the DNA TGTGCCAGCAGCCCTACTAGCGGGAGCGTATACGAGCAGTACTTC. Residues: CASSPTSGSVYEQYF.